The sequence of this T cell receptor (beta chain) was determined in a study of blood T cell repertoires in COVID-19. Study at large: Samples representing acute and convalescent COVID-19 were sourced from the United States, Italy and Spain.

This CDR3 has 15 residues. V was trimmed by 2 bases and J by 7 bases, leaving 16 bases between them. Germline loops: CDR1 KGHDR, CDR2 SFDVKD. TCRdb's table, derived via immunoSEQ multiplex PCR, lists solely in-frame clones and lacks some. Of about 180,000 clones in the sample, around nine tenths were seen once. This clonotype originated in a man aged 60 to 69 with COVID-19, enrolled during active disease. The chain is built from TRBV24-1 and TRBJ1-2; the D is unclear. The material sequenced was peripheral blood. The CDR3 nucleotides are TGTGCCACCAGTGATTCCCGCAGGTTGGCGTCTGGCTACACCTTC. Residues: CATSDSRRLASGYTF.